Shown below are 12 T cell receptor beta chains from a single sample sequenced in a study of beta chain features in type 1 diabetes. Sequenced material consisted of expressed TCRB transcripts (all of the isolated RNA was reverse transcribed). Repertoires were generated with immunoSEQ multiplex PCR, while TCRdb's copy carries only in-frame clones and drops some. This table has around 240,000 clones, around 68% appearing once. The sample taken for sequencing was naive CD4+ T cells from blood. These receptors were taken from a young man in good health.

The rearrangement links TRBV5-1 to TRBJ1-2; 8 positions agree with TRBD1. V was pared by 1 base and J by 8 bases, with 10 bases of the junction left unmatched. Germline V CDR1 and CDR2: SGHRS, YFSETQ. This CDR3 is 15 amino acids long. The CDR3 here is CASSLLDDRGGGYTF. The CDR3 bases are TGCGCCAGCAGCTTGCTAGACGACAGGGGAGGCGGCTACACCTTC.

The sample holds a few counts of this clone. The chain couples TRBV30 to TRBJ1-5; D is unclear. Trimming shortened V by 3 bases and J by 7 bases, and 13 bases separated the two germline ends. From germline, CDR1 is GTSNPN and CDR2 SVGIG (reference sequence). The CDR3 totals 13 residues. CDR3 nucleotides: TGTGCCTGGAGCTGGCAGGAGGGACAGCCCCAGCATTTT. Its protein is CAWSWQEGQPQHF.

V is TRBV7-9 and J is TRBJ2-1; no clear D. The V gene's germline CDR1 is SEHNR and CDR2 FQNEAQ (reference sequence). Trimming removed 2 bases at V and 8 bases at J, with 7 bases between. This CDR3 has 12 residues. In DNA form, the CDR3 reads TGTGCCAGCAGCTTAAAGAGTTATGAGCAGTTCTTC. It yields the protein CASSLKSYEQFF. The full variable domain, in which reference TRBV7-9 and TRBJ2-1 provide the parts outside the CDR3, is DTGVSQNPRHKITKRGQNVTFRCDPISEHNRLYWYRQTLGQGPEFLTYFQNEAQLEKSRLLSDRFSAERPKGSFSTLEIQRTEQGDSAMYLCASSLKSYEQFFGPGTRLTVL.

In this sample, this clone turned up a few times. This rearrangement joins TRBV29-1 to TRBJ2-6; TRBD1 might be the D (6 bases). Trimming removed 4 bases from V and 2 bases from J, with 9 bases in between. Germline-derived CDR1 and CDR2 are SQVTM and ANQGSEA. The CDR3 extends over 14 amino acids. The CDR3 DNA sequence: TGCAGCGTTGTAGCAGGGGCTGGGGCCAACGTCCTGACTTTC. Translation gives CSVVAGAGANVLTF.

This sequence joins TRBV21-1 and TRBJ2-7; the table's D call of TRBD2 was not tested on the DNA. TRBV21-1 is tagged as a pseudogene. The CDR3 is 17 residues long. The CDR3, as DNA: TGTGCCAGCAGCAATTTTGGGACTAGCGGGGAGAGCTACGAGCAGTACTTC. Translating it yields CASSNFGTSGESYEQYF.

The genes are TRBV4-1 and TRBJ1-2; D call uncertain. Per germline, CDR1 MGHRA and CDR2 YSYEKL. V shed 1 base and J shed 1 base, with 10 bases lying between them. The CDR3 has 15 residues. The CDR3 spells CASSQAEGVNYGYTF. As DNA, the CDR3 is TGCGCCAGCAGCCAAGCAGAGGGCGTTAACTATGGCTACACCTTC.

This chain links TRBV30 with TRBJ2-7; 9 bases agree with TRBD2. This CDR3 has 15 amino acids. The trim removed 0 bases at V and 7 bases at J, leaving 10 bases unmatched. The germline CDR1 and CDR2 sequences are GTSNPN and SVGIG (reference sequence). DNA of the CDR3: TGTGCCTGGAGTGTACAGTTAGCGGGAGAGGGGGAGCAGTACTTC. Translating it yields CAWSVQLAGEGEQYF.

This clone has more than one count but fewer than ten. The chain combines TRBV30 with TRBJ2-5; D is ambiguous. Trimming took off 2 bases at V and 4 bases at J, with 11 bases between the two ends. Germline CDR1 and CDR2: GTSNPN and SVGIG (reference sequence). This CDR3 comprises 13 residues. CDR3 sequence: CAWSPWRGETQYF. The CDR3, as DNA: TGTGCCTGGAGTCCTTGGCGCGGAGAGACCCAGTACTTC.

The chain is built from TRBV7-9 and TRBJ1-5; the D gene is possibly TRBD1 (6 bases). V gave up 1 base and J gave up 0 bases, with 10 bases separating them. The CDR3 contains 16 residues. Per the germline V gene, CDR1 is SEHNR and CDR2 is FQNEAQ (reference sequence). The DNA for the CDR3 is TGTGCCAGCAGCTTAGGGGCAGGGGATAGCAATCAGCCCCAGCATTTT. Encoded protein: CASSLGAGDSNQPQHF.

The chain couples TRBV29-1 to TRBJ2-5, with D perhaps matching TRBD1 (6 bases). V was clipped by 6 bases and J by 5 bases, with 19 bases between them. Per germline, CDR1 SQVTM and CDR2 ANQGSEA. This CDR3 comprises 14 residues. The CDR3 reads CSVNSIQGSETQYF. Written as DNA, the CDR3 is TGCAGCGTCAATTCCATACAGGGCTCTGAGACCCAGTACTTC.

The chain has TRBV30 and TRBJ2-1, with no clear D. V was pared by 0 bases and J by 5 bases, with 14 bases between. CDR3 length equals 15 residues. CDR1 and CDR2 from the germline V gene are GTSNPN and SVGIG (reference sequence). In nucleotides, the CDR3 is TGTGCCTGGAGTGTAGGGCTAGTCGCACACAATGAGCAGTTCTTC. The encoded protein is CAWSVGLVAHNEQFF.

The chain links TRBV29-1 to TRBJ2-1; weak D call: TRBD2 (6 bases). V dropped 6 bases and J dropped 4 bases, with 13 bases sitting between them. This CDR3 comprises 13 residues. CDR1 is SQVTM and CDR2 is ANQGSEA in the germline V gene. As DNA, the CDR3 is TGCAGCGTCCGACTGCGGGGTTACAATGAGCAGTTCTTC. Translating it yields CSVRLRGYNEQFF.